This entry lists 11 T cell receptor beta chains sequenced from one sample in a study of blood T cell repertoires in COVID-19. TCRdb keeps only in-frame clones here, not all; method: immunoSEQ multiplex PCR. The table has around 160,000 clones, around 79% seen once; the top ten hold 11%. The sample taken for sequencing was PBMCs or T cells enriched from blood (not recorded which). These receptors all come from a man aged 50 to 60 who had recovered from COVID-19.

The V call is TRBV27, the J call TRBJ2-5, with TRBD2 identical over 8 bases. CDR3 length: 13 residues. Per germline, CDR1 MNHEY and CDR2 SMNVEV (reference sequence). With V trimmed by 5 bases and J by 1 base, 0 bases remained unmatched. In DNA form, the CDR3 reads TGTGCCAGCAGTACTAGCGGCCAAGAGACCCAGTACTTC. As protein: CASSTSGQETQYF.

Here the CDR3 DNA reads TGCGCCAGCAGCTTGGCCAGCCTAGGCACTGAAGCTTTCTTT. It translates to CASSLASLGTEAFF. The chain links TRBV5-1 to TRBJ1-1; D gene ambiguous. V was cut by 0 bases and J by 4 bases, with 10 bases left in between. This CDR3 contains 14 residues. Germline lookup yields CDR1 SGHRS and CDR2 YFSETQ.

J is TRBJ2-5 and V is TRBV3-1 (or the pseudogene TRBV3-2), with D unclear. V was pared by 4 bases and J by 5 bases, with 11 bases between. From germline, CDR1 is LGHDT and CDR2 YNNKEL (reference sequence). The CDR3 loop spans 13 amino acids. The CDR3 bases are TGTGCCAGCAGCCCTAGTCCGCGGGAGACCCAGTACTTC. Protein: CASSPSPRETQYF.

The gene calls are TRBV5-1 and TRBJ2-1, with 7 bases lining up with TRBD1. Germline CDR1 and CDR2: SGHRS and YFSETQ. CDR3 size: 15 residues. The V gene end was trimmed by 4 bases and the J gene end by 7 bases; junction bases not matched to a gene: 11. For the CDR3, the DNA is TGCGCCAGCAGCCCGGGACAGAACCCAAAAAATGAGCAGTTCTTC. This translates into CASSPGQNPKNEQFF.

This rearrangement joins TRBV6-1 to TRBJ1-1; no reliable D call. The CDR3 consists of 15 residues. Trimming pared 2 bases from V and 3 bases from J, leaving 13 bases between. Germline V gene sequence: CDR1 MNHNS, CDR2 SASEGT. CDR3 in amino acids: CASSEYWGADTEAFF. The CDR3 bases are TGTGCCAGCAGTGAATATTGGGGAGCGGACACTGAAGCTTTCTTT.

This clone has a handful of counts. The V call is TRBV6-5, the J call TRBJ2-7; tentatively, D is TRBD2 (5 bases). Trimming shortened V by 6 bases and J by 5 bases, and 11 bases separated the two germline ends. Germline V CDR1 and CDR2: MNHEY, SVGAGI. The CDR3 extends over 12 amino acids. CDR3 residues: CASSVVGNEQYF. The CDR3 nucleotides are TGTGCCAGCAGCGTGGTCGGGAACGAGCAGTACTTC.

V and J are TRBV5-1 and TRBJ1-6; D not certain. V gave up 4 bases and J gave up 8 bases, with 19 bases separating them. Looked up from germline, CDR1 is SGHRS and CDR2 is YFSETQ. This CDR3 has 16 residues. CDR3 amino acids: CASSPRVGDGDSPLHF. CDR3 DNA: TGCGCCAGCAGCCCGCGGGTCGGGGATGGAGATTCACCCCTCCACTTT.

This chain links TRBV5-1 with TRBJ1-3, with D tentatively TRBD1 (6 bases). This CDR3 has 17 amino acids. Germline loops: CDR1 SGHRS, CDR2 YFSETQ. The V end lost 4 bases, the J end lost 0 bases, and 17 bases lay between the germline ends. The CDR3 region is CASSPRDTRLSGNTIYF. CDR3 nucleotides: TGCGCCAGCAGCCCCCGGGACACACGACTCTCTGGAAACACCATATATTTT.

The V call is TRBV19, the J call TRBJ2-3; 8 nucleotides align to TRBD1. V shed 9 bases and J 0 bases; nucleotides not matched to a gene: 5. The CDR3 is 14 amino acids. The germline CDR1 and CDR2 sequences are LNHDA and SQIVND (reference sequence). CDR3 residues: CASGTGPSTDTQYF. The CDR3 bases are TGTGCCAGCGGGACAGGTCCTAGCACAGATACGCAGTATTTT. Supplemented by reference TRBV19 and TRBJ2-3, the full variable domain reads DGGITQSPKYLFRKEGQNVTLSCEQNLNHDAMYWYRQDPGQGLRLIYYSQIVNDFQKGDIAEGYSVSREKKESFPLTVTSAQKNPTAFYLCASGTGPSTDTQYFGPGTRLTVL.

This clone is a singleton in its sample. The CDR3 DNA reads TGTGCCAGCAGTGAATCCGGGATTTCGGAAAAACTGTTTTTT. This translates into CASSESGISEKLFF. V is TRBV25-1 and J is TRBJ1-4; D not certain. CDR3 length: 14 residues. CDR1 is MGHDK, CDR2 SYGVNS, per germline. V lost 1 base, J lost 8 bases, and 11 bases lay in between.

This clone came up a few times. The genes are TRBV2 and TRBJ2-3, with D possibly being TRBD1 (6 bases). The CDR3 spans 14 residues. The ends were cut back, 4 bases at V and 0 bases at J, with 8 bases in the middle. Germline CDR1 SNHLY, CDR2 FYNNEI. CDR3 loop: CASSADSSTDTQYF. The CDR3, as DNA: TGTGCCAGCAGTGCGGACAGTAGCACAGATACGCAGTATTTT.